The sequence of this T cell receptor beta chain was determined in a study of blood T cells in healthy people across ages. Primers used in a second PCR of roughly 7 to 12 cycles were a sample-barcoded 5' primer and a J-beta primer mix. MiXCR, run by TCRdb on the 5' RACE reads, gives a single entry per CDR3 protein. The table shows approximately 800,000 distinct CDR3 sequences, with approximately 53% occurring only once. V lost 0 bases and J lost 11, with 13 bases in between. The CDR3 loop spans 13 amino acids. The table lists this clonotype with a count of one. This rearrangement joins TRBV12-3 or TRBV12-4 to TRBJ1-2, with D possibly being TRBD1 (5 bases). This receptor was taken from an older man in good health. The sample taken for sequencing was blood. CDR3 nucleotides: TGTGCCAGCAGTTTAGCGCAGGGCAGAAGGTACACCTTC. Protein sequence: CASSLAQGRRYTF.